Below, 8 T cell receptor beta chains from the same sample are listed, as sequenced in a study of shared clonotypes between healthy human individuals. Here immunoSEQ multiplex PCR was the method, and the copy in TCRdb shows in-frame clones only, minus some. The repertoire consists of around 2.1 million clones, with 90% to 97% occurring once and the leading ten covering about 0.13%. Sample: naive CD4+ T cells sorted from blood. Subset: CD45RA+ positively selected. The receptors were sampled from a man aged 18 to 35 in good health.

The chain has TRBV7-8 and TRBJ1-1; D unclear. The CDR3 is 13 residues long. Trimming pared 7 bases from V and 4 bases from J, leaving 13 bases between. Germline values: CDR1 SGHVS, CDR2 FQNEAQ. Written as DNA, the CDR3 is TGTGCCAGCACCGTGTCACTCCCCACTGAAGCTTTCTTT. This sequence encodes CASTVSLPTEAFF.

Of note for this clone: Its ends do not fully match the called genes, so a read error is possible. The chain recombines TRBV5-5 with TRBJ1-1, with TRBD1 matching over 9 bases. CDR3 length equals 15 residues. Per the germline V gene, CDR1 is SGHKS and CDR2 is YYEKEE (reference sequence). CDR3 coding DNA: TGTGCCAGCAGCTTGCTTGGGACAGGGAGAATTGAAGCGCACTTT. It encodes CASSLLGTGRIEAHF.

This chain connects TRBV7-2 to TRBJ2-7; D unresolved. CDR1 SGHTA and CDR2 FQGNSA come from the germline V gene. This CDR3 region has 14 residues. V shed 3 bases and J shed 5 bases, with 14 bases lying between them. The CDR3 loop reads CASSFVTIANEQYF. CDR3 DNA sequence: TGTGCCAGCAGCTTCGTTACTATTGCCAACGAGCAGTACTTC.

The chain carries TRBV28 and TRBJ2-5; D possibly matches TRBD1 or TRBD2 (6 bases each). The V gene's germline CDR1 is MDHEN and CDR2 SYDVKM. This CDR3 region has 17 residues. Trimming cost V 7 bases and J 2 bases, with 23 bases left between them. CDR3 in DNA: TGTGCCAGCACCCGCAGACGAGGGGGGACAAAGCAAGAGACCCAGTACTTC. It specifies CASTRRRGGTKQETQYF.

CDR3 nucleotide sequence: TGTGCCAGCAGCCCTCGAAGGACTCAATACACCGGGGAGCTGTTTTTT. This codes for CASSPRRTQYTGELFF. The gene calls are TRBV11-2 and TRBJ2-2, with D possibly being TRBD2 (5 bases). V was cut by 5 bases and J by 3 bases, with 16 bases left in between. Germline V gene sequence: CDR1 SGHAT, CDR2 FQNNGV. The CDR3 is made up of 16 amino acids.

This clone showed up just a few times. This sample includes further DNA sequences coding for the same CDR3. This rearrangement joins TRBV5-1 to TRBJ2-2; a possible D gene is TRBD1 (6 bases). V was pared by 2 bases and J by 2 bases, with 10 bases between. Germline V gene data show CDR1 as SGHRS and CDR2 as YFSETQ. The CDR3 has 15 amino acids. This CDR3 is CASSLGQLNTGELFF. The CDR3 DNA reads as TGCGCCAGCAGCTTAGGACAGTTAAACACCGGGGAGCTGTTTTTT.

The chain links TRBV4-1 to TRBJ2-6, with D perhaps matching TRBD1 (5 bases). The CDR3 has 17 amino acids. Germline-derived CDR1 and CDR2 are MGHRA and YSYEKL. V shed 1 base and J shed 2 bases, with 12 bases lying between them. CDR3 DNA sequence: TGCGCCAGCAGCCAAGGCTCCCGGACACCTGGGGCCAACGTCCTGACTTTC. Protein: CASSQGSRTPGANVLTF.

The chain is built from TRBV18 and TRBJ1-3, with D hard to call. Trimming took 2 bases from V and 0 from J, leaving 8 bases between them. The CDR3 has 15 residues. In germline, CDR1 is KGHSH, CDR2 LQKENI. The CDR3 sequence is CASSPTISSGNTIYF. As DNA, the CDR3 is TGTGCCAGCTCACCAACGATTTCCTCTGGAAACACCATATATTTT.